The rows below give T cell receptor beta chains drawn from one sample of a study of neurological immune-mediated disorders. TCRdb re-analysed the 5' RACE reads in MiXCR, keeping a single row per CDR3 protein. This table holds about 55,000 distinct CDR3 sequences, 3% to 4% found once. Sample: PBMCs. The receptor source for this set is a man between 60 and 75 years old with multiple sclerosis. Each CDR3 is given with its conserved first and last residue. D genes are given only for firm matches. Clone size appears in some rows only: once, few, many, or a class for an expanded clone.

v_gene,d_gene,abundance,j_gene,CDR3aa,CDR3nt
TRBV5-1,.,many,TRBJ2-3,CASSSPLDTQYF,TGCGCCAGCAGTTCCCCTCTCGATACGCAGTATTTT
TRBV7-2,TRBD2,few,TRBJ2-7,CASSLEVAGGYEQYF,TGTGCCAGCAGCTTAGAGGTAGCGGGGGGCTACGAGCAGTACTTC
TRBV19,.,many,TRBJ2-2,CASKPPAGRWTGELFF,TGTGCCAGTAAACCCCCCGCAGGGAGATGGACCGGGGAGCTGTTTTTT
TRBV3-1,TRBD1,many,TRBJ2-1,CASSPRFRGSTYNEQFF,TGTGCCAGCAGCCCGCGGTTCAGGGGGTCAACCTACAATGAGCAGTTCTTC
TRBV13,.,many,TRBJ1-2,CASSDRSYPNYGYTF,TGTGCCAGCTCCGACAGATCTTATCCTAACTATGGCTACACCTTC
TRBV7-2,TRBD1,many,TRBJ2-5,CASSSRGLETQYF,TGTGCCAGCAGCTCCAGGGGGCTGGAGACCCAGTACTTC
TRBV5-6,.,many,TRBJ1-3,CASSLRQLGNTIYF,TGTGCCAGCAGCTTACGCCAACTTGGGAACACCATATATTTT
TRBV7-8,TRBD1,many,TRBJ1-3,CASSATGWGNTIYF,TGTGCCAGCAGCGCGACAGGGTGGGGAAACACCATATATTTT
TRBV7-2,.,few,TRBJ2-3,CASSLSAPRRKGDTQYF,TGTGCCAGCAGCTTATCCGCGCCCCGGAGAAAGGGAGATACGCAGTATTTT
TRBV7-3,.,.,TRBJ1-1,CASSFTVEQGRNTEAFF,TGTGCCAGCAGCTTTACCGTGGAACAGGGCAGGAACACTGAAGCTTTCTTT
TRBV29-1,.,many,TRBJ2-2,CSILGTADTGELFF,TGCAGCATTCTGGGGACCGCTGACACCGGGGAGCTGTTTTTT
TRBV29-1,.,many,TRBJ1-1,CSALGAGNTEAFF,TGCAGCGCCTTAGGGGCTGGGAACACTGAAGCTTTCTTT
TRBV20-1,.,many,TRBJ1-2,CSARDQWGPYGYTF,TGCAGTGCTAGAGATCAATGGGGCCCCTATGGCTACACCTTC
TRBV20-1,TRBD1,many,TRBJ2-5,CSARTGAGKETQYF,TGCAGTGCTAGGACAGGGGCCGGGAAAGAGACCCAGTACTTC
TRBV7-9,.,.,TRBJ2-1,CASSLRDGGHEQFF,TGTGCCAGCAGCTTAAGGGACGGAGGCCATGAGCAGTTCTTC
TRBV20-1,.,many,TRBJ2-5,CSAREAEWKETQYF,TGCAGTGCTAGAGAGGCGGAGTGGAAAGAGACCCAGTACTTC
TRBV20-1,TRBD2,many,TRBJ2-2,CSARGAGVGTGELFF,TGCAGTGCTAGAGGGGCGGGAGTTGGAACCGGGGAGCTGTTTTTT
TRBV6-1,.,many,TRBJ2-5,CASSREAVRETQYF,TGTGCCAGCAGTAGGGAGGCAGTACGAGAGACCCAGTACTTC
TRBV29-1,.,many,TRBJ1-5,CSVGLQNQPQHF,TGCAGCGTTGGACTGCAGAATCAGCCCCAGCATTTT
TRBV5-1,.,many,TRBJ2-5,CASSVQAGRGQTQYF,TGCGCCAGCAGCGTTCAGGCGGGAAGGGGACAGACCCAGTACTTC
TRBV7-6,.,many,TRBJ2-7,CASTPGGPPSYEQYF,TGTGCCAGCACCCCTGGGGGGCCCCCCTCCTACGAGCAGTACTTC
TRBV29-1,.,many,TRBJ2-7,CSVIKGSYEQYF,TGCAGCGTTATAAAGGGATCCTACGAGCAGTACTTC
TRBV7-6,.,many,TRBJ2-1,CASSLALGFGSVQFF,TGTGCCAGCAGCTTAGCCCTTGGGTTCGGGAGCGTGCAGTTCTTC
TRBV20-1,.,.,TRBJ2-6,CSARAGTAGANVLTF,TGCAGTGCTAGAGCGGGGACCGCTGGGGCCAACGTCCTGACTTTC
TRBV2,.,many,TRBJ2-2,CASKPASTGELFF,TGTGCCAGCAAACCCGCTAGCACCGGGGAGCTGTTTTTT
TRBV24-1,.,many,TRBJ2-5,CATSDAGQPQETQYF,TGTGCCACCAGTGACGCCGGACAGCCCCAAGAGACCCAGTACTTC
TRBV29-1,.,many,TRBJ2-5,CSAKEASWQTQYF,TGCAGCGCCAAAGAGGCTAGCTGGCAGACCCAGTACTTC
TRBV12-3/TRBV12-4,TRBD1,many,TRBJ1-5,CASSLRANRGNGAQHF,TGTGCCAGCAGTTTAAGGGCGAACAGGGGCAACGGGGCCCAGCATTTT
TRBV14,.,.,TRBJ2-7,CASSQDRGPVYEQYF,TGTGCCAGCAGCCAAGATCGGGGGCCGGTCTACGAGCAGTACTTC
TRBV5-1,.,.,TRBJ1-1,CASSSTGRRLNTEAFF,TGCGCCAGCAGCTCGACGGGCCGACGCCTGAACACTGAAGCTTTCTTT
TRBV5-1,TRBD1,many,TRBJ2-1,CASSPLGQGDEQFF,TGCGCCAGCAGCCCCCTCGGACAGGGCGATGAGCAGTTCTTC
TRBV5-6,TRBD2,many,TRBJ2-7,CASSLLSGTRYEQYF,TGTGCCAGCAGCCTCCTAAGCGGGACCCGCTACGAGCAGTACTTC
TRBV3-1,.,many,TRBJ1-6,CASSQTDSSNSPLHF,TGTGCCAGCAGCCAGACGGACAGTAGTAATTCACCCCTCCACTTT
TRBV6-6,.,many,TRBJ2-7,CASTAGAGVHEQYF,TGTGCCAGCACCGCCGGGGCAGGGGTCCACGAGCAGTACTTC
TRBV20-1,TRBD1,many,TRBJ2-4,CSARRPGTGMDIQYF,TGCAGTGCTAGACGTCCAGGGACAGGGATGGACATTCAGTACTTC
TRBV10-2,TRBD2,many,TRBJ2-3,CASRRETTDTQYF,TGCGCCAGCAGGCGGGAGACAACAGATACGCAGTATTTT
TRBV5-1,.,many,TRBJ1-2,CASSAGHGYTF,TGCGCCAGCAGCGCCGGACATGGCTACACCTTC
TRBV7-9,TRBD1,many,TRBJ1-1,CASSQGDTEAFF,TGTGCCAGCAGCCAGGGGGACACTGAAGCTTTCTTT
TRBV5-4,.,many,TRBJ1-2,CASSSTANYGYTF,TGTGCCAGCAGCTCGACAGCTAACTATGGCTACACCTTC
TRBV29-1,TRBD2,many,TRBJ2-5,CSVERAGAGETQYF,TGCAGCGTTGAACGAGCGGGGGCCGGGGAGACCCAGTACTTC
TRBV6-1,.,many,TRBJ1-5,CASSAVALGGNQPQHF,TGTGCCAGCAGTGCCGTTGCTTTGGGGGGCAATCAGCCCCAGCATTTT
TRBV7-8,TRBD1,few,TRBJ1-6,CASSLGGDREFNF,TGTGCCAGCAGCTTAGGGGGAGACAGGGAATTCAACTTT
TRBV10-3,.,.,TRBJ2-3,CAISEGSGSTDTQYF,TGTGCCATCAGTGAAGGCTCTGGCAGCACAGATACGCAGTATTTT
TRBV5-1,TRBD1,many,TRBJ1-1,CASSELGQRTEAFF,TGCGCCAGCTCAGAGTTGGGACAGCGGACTGAAGCTTTCTTT
TRBV18,.,many,TRBJ2-1,CASSPRNGDGEQFF,TGTGCCAGCTCACCACGAAACGGGGACGGTGAGCAGTTCTTC
TRBV20-1,TRBD2,many,TRBJ2-5,CSARGGTTSGETQYF,TGCAGTGCTAGAGGGGGGACTACGTCGGGGGAGACCCAGTACTTC
TRBV20-1,TRBD2,many,TRBJ2-1,CSARTSGSSYNEQFF,TGCAGTGCTAGGACTAGCGGGAGCTCCTACAATGAGCAGTTCTTC
TRBV7-8,.,many,TRBJ2-1,CASSLVLSEQFF,TGTGCCAGCAGCCTCGTTCTGTCTGAGCAGTTCTTC
TRBV29-1,.,many,TRBJ1-1,CSAAGRTNTEAFF,TGCAGCGCCGCCGGCAGGACAAACACTGAAGCTTTCTTT
TRBV5-6,.,many,TRBJ2-2,CASSFGPKGGNGELFF,TGTGCCAGCAGCTTTGGGCCGAAGGGCGGGAACGGGGAGCTGTTTTTT
TRBV18,.,.,TRBJ1-5,CASSPARGNKTQNF,TGTGCCAGCTCACCGGCCAGGGGAAATAAGACCCAGAATTTT
TRBV24-1,TRBD1,many,TRBJ1-2,CATSARGQGAYGGYTF,TGTGCCACCAGTGCCCGGGGGCAGGGGGCATATGGTGGCTACACCTTC
TRBV11-1,.,few,TRBJ2-1,CASSSYRTGIYNEQFF,TGTGCCAGCAGCTCCTACAGAACCGGAATTTACAATGAGCAGTTCTTC
TRBV7-6,.,.,TRBJ2-5,CASSLRRKETQYF,TGTGCCAGCAGCTTGAGGCGCAAAGAGACCCAGTACTTC
TRBV20-1,.,many,TRBJ1-1,CSASYPEGGEAFF,TGCAGTGCTAGTTACCCTGAGGGGGGTGAAGCTTTCTTT
TRBV2,TRBD2,many,TRBJ2-3,CASRRLAGVSDTQYF,TGTGCCAGCAGGAGACTAGCGGGAGTATCAGATACGCAGTATTTT
TRBV30,TRBD1,many,TRBJ2-7,CAGKQGTYEQYF,TGTGCCGGAAAACAGGGGACCTACGAGCAGTACTTC